The 25 T cell receptor beta chains in this list originate from one sample, sequenced in a study of blood T cell repertoires in COVID-19. The repertoire was sequenced with immunoSEQ multiplex PCR; TCRdb's copy has only in-frame clones and lacks some. Among approximately 220,000 clones listed, 80% to 90% were seen once. Sequenced: PBMCs or T cells enriched from blood (not recorded which). The receptors here all came from a woman aged 40 to 50 who had been exposed to COVID-19.

The V call is TRBV5-4, the J call TRBJ2-2, with D possibly TRBD1 on 6 matching bases. The germline V gene has CDR1 SGHNT and CDR2 YYREEE (reference sequence). The CDR3 is made up of 15 amino acids. The V end was cut by 2 bases, the J end by 2 bases, with 10 bases between. The CDR3 region is CASSLGQLNTGELFF. The DNA for the CDR3 is TGTGCCAGCAGCTTAGGACAGCTTAACACCGGGGAGCTGTTTTTT.

CDR3 DNA: TGTGCCAGCAGCTTGGTTGGACTCCCCTCCTACAATGAGCAGTTCTTC. Its translation is CASSLVGLPSYNEQFF. The J gene is TRBJ2-1, the V gene TRBV5-8; weak D call: TRBD2 (5 bases). V was shortened by 0 bases and J by 0 bases, with 10 bases between the two germline ends. The length of the CDR3 is 16 residues. Germline lookup yields CDR1 SGHTS and CDR2 YDEGEE.

The chain couples TRBV19 to TRBJ1-2; D is ambiguous. The V gene lost 10 bases and the J gene lost 0 bases, with 15 bases spanning the gap. Germline V gene lookup returns CDR1 LNHDA and CDR2 SQIVND (reference sequence). CDR3 length: 14 amino acids. In nucleotides, the CDR3 is TGTGCCACCACAGTGACGGGGACTAACTATGGCTACACCTTC. Amino acid sequence: CATTVTGTNYGYTF.

The chain uses TRBV5-1 and TRBJ1-2, with 9 bases that match TRBD1. This CDR3 is 16 amino acids long. From germline, CDR1 is SGHRS and CDR2 YFSETQ. V trimming: 1 base; J trimming: 4 bases; junction bases outside the gene matches: 8. In DNA, the CDR3 is TGCGCCAGCAGCTTGACCATAGGACAGGGGCGCTATGGCTACACCTTC. This codes for CASSLTIGQGRYGYTF. Supplemented by reference TRBV5-1 and TRBJ1-2, the full variable domain reads KAGVTQTPRYLIKTRGQQVTLSCSPISGHRSVSWYQQTPGQGLQFLFEYFSETQRNKGNFPGRFSGRQFSNSRSEMNVSTLELGDSALYLCASSLTIGQGRYGYTFGSGTRLTVV.

CDR3 nucleotide sequence: TGTGCCACCAGTGATCCAAGGTTGGGAGCGGGTTACGAGCAGTACTTC. This encodes CATSDPRLGAGYEQYF. V gene TRBV24-1 combines with J gene TRBJ2-7; D is possibly TRBD2 (6 bases). The length of the CDR3 is 16 residues. Deletions cut 3 bases from V and 4 bases from J, with 18 bases between. Germline values: CDR1 KGHDR, CDR2 SFDVKD.

The rearrangement links TRBV28 to TRBJ2-3; D not certain. Germline V gene data show CDR1 as MDHEN and CDR2 as SYDVKM. The CDR3 is 15 amino acids. V was shortened by 5 bases and J by 4 bases, with 16 bases between the two germline ends. CDR3 protein: CASSLGFLSADTQYF. In DNA form, the CDR3 reads TGTGCCAGCAGTCTTGGCTTTCTCTCAGCAGATACGCAGTATTTT.

The genes are TRBV5-1 and TRBJ2-7; 8 bases line up with TRBD1. The CDR3 has 15 residues. Germline loops: CDR1 SGHRS, CDR2 YFSETQ. V was pared by 0 bases and J by 2 bases, with 4 bases of the junction left unmatched. CDR3 amino acids: CASSLGGTGTYEQYF. The CDR3, as DNA: TGCGCCAGCAGCTTGGGGGGGACAGGCACCTACGAGCAGTACTTC.

CDR3: CASSPDGVRGYTF. The CDR3 DNA reads as TGTGCCAGCAGTCCCGACGGAGTTCGCGGCTACACCTTC. The chain combines TRBV12-3 or TRBV12-4 with TRBJ1-2; D remains ambiguous. The CDR3 runs 13 residues. V was trimmed by 5 bases and J by 8 bases, leaving 15 bases between them.

The chain joins TRBV2 to TRBJ1-3; the D is unclear. Trimming took 8 bases from V and 0 from J, leaving 14 bases between them. Per germline, CDR1 SNHLY and CDR2 FYNNEI. The CDR3 is 15 residues long. The CDR3 nucleotides are TGTGCCAGCGCCGATACAGCAGCCTCTGGAAACACCATATATTTT. This gives the protein CASADTAASGNTIYF.

The genes are TRBV5-5 and TRBJ2-2; 9 positions match TRBD1. V dropped 4 bases and J dropped 5; count of bases not matched to a gene: 9. CDR1 is SGHKS and CDR2 is YYEKEE in the germline V gene (reference sequence). The CDR3 extends over 16 amino acids. The CDR3 DNA reads TGTGCCAGCAGCCCACGACCGGGACAGGGTACCGGGGAGCTGTTTTTT. This translates into CASSPRPGQGTGELFF.

The rearrangement joins TRBV5-1 to TRBJ2-3, with TRBD2 identical over 10 bases. The CDR3 covers 16 residues. The trim removed 4 bases at V and 2 bases at J, leaving 7 bases unmatched. Germline CDR1 is SGHRS and CDR2 is YFSETQ. The CDR3 here is CASSPIAGGNTDTQYF. The CDR3 coding sequence is TGCGCCAGCAGCCCAATAGCGGGGGGCAACACAGATACGCAGTATTTT.

The chain uses TRBV9 and TRBJ1-4, with TRBD1 identical over 7 bases. Unmatched junction bases numbered 10, after V lost 3 bases and J lost 8 bases. CDR1 and CDR2 (germline): SGDLS, YYNGEE. The CDR3 runs 15 residues. The CDR3 DNA reads TGTGCCAGCAGCGCACGACAGGGACTAGGAGAAAAACTGTTTTTT. Its translation: CASSARQGLGEKLFF.

The gene calls are TRBV5-5 and TRBJ1-5, with 11 bases aligning to TRBD1. The CDR3 is made up of 19 amino acids. V was clipped by 4 bases and J by 2 bases; unmatched bases: 14. Germline V gene sequence: CDR1 SGHKS, CDR2 YYEKEE (reference sequence). The CDR3 sequence: CASSGGQGAGSIGNQPQHF. As DNA, the CDR3 is TGTGCCAGCAGCGGCGGACAGGGGGCCGGGTCTATTGGCAATCAGCCCCAGCATTTT.

The chain has TRBV5-4 and TRBJ2-3, with 12 nucleotides matching TRBD2. Germline trimming cut 4 bases from V and 1 base from J; bases unmatched to any gene: 16. CDR3 size: 20 residues. Germline CDR1 SGHNT, CDR2 YYREEE (reference sequence). Here the CDR3 DNA reads TGTGCCAGCAGCCCGTGGGCTAGCGGGGGGGCCCCTCGGGGCACAGATACGCAGTATTTT. Residues: CASSPWASGGAPRGTDTQYF.

The chain recombines TRBV19 with TRBJ1-1; 7 bases align to TRBD1. The length of the CDR3 is 13 residues. V shed 8 bases and J 4 bases; nucleotides not matched to a gene: 7. CDR1 is LNHDA and CDR2 is SQIVND in the germline V gene (reference sequence). The CDR3 is CASQGGLGTEAFF. The CDR3 DNA follows: TGTGCCAGTCAGGGGGGACTGGGCACTGAAGCTTTCTTT.

This clone has more than one count but fewer than ten. This rearrangement joins TRBV7-9 to TRBJ1-6; D might be TRBD1 (5 bases). Trimming pared 5 bases from V and 0 bases from J, leaving 8 bases between. This CDR3 contains 15 residues. Germline V gene data show CDR1 as SEHNR and CDR2 as FQNEAQ (reference sequence). The CDR3 DNA reads as TGTGCCAGCAGCGTGGGGCGCTCCTATAATTCACCCCTCCACTTT. Encoded protein: CASSVGRSYNSPLHF.

The CDR3 loop is CASSLGGAGEQFF. CDR3 nucleotide sequence: TGTGCCAGCAGTTTAGGAGGGGCGGGTGAGCAGTTCTTC. V gene TRBV27 combines with J gene TRBJ2-1; TRBD2 might be the D (6 bases). Deletions cut 2 bases from V and 9 bases from J, with 11 bases between. CDR1 MNHEY and CDR2 SMNVEV come from the germline V gene (reference sequence). There are 13 residues in the CDR3.

V gene TRBV7-9 combines with J gene TRBJ2-5, with D maybe TRBD2 (6 bases). Germline V lookup: CDR1 SEHNR, CDR2 FQNEAQ (reference sequence). This CDR3 region has 14 residues. Trimming took off 5 bases at V and 7 bases at J, with 17 bases between the two ends. The CDR3 spells CASSLVEGSATQYF. In nucleotides, the CDR3 is TGTGCCAGCAGCCTAGTGGAGGGTAGTGCGACCCAGTACTTC.

The V call is TRBV9, the J call TRBJ1-3, with 7 bases fitting TRBD1. CDR1 and CDR2 (germline): SGDLS, YYNGEE. This CDR3 has 19 residues. Unmatched junction bases numbered 12, after V lost 0 bases and J lost 0 bases. CDR3 residues: CASSVGPYSRGSSGNTIYF. Written as DNA, the CDR3 is TGTGCCAGCAGCGTAGGTCCTTATTCCAGGGGGAGCTCTGGAAACACCATATATTTT.

This clone has more than one count but fewer than ten. V usage is TRBV6-5 and J usage is TRBJ2-7; the match to TRBD1 covers 7 bases. This CDR3 has 14 amino acids. V lost 7 bases, J lost 3 bases, and 9 bases stayed unmatched. The germline CDR1 and CDR2 sequences are MNHEY and SVGAGI. The CDR3 protein is CASKTTGAIYEQYF. In nucleotides, the CDR3 is TGTGCCAGCAAGACAACAGGGGCCATCTACGAGCAGTACTTC.

V and J are TRBV7-2 and TRBJ1-1, with 8 bases lining up with TRBD1. Germline CDR1 reads SGHTA; CDR2 reads FQGNSA. The trim removed 8 bases at V and 8 bases at J, leaving 22 bases unmatched. CDR3 length: 17 amino acids. The CDR3 region has the DNA TGTGCCAGCCGAAGCTTAGGTAGCAGGGGGCATATGACCGAAGCTTTCTTT. Amino acid sequence: CASRSLGSRGHMTEAFF.

The J gene is TRBJ2-7, the V gene TRBV19; tentative D call: TRBD1 (5 bases). The CDR3 totals 13 residues. V lost 8 bases to trimming and J lost 3 bases, with 14 bases between them. The germline V gene encodes CDR1 LNHDA and CDR2 SQIVND (reference sequence). The CDR3 DNA is TGTGCCAGTGCCGTTAGACAGAACTACGAGCAGTACTTC. This translates into CASAVRQNYEQYF.

The CDR3 here is CASRGSGTGDDEQFF. CDR3 nucleotides: TGTGCCAGTAGGGGATCAGGGACAGGGGATGATGAGCAGTTCTTC. This sequence joins TRBV19 and TRBJ2-1; 10 bases line up with TRBD1. CDR3 size: 15 residues. Germline CDR1 is LNHDA and CDR2 is SQIVND (reference sequence). V gave up 6 bases and J gave up 8 bases; unmatched junction bases: 10.

This rearrangement joins TRBV28 to TRBJ1-5; 9 bases agree with TRBD1. The CDR3 totals 16 residues. The germline V gene encodes CDR1 MDHEN and CDR2 SYDVKM. V was clipped by 3 bases and J by 4 bases; unmatched bases: 7. The CDR3 reads CASSLVGQGGNQPQHF. The CDR3 DNA reads TGTGCCAGCAGTTTGGTGGGACAGGGAGGGAATCAGCCCCAGCATTTT.

The J gene is TRBJ1-6, the V gene TRBV29-1, with D uncertain. Germline V gives CDR1 SQVTM, CDR2 ANQGSEA. Trimming took 6 bases from V and 5 from J, leaving 11 bases between them. The CDR3 runs to 13 residues. CDR3 sequence: CSVSADNNSPLHF. In DNA form, the CDR3 reads TGCAGCGTGTCAGCGGATAATAATTCACCCCTCCACTTT.